This is a list of T cell receptor beta chains from one sample in a study of blood T cells in healthy people across ages. TCRdb independently ran MiXCR on the 5' RACE reads; one entry per CDR3 protein. The sample lists hundreds of thousands of distinct CDR3 sequences; 58% were seen once. The sample comprised blood. These receptors were obtained from a man between 60 and 70 years old in good health. Each CDR3 is given with its conserved first and last residue. The order of the fields is J gene, clone size, D gene, V gene, CDR3 DNA, CDR3 protein. The D gene is left open where the match is weak. Clone size appears in some rows only: once, few, many, or a class for an expanded clone.

J gene: TRBJ1-1; clone size: -; D gene: TRBD1; V gene: TRBV10-3; CDR3 DNA: TGTGCCATAGACAGGGGGCGCGGGACTGAAGCTTTCTTT; CDR3 protein: CAIDRGRGTEAFF
J gene: TRBJ2-7; clone size: -; D gene: -; V gene: TRBV12-3/TRBV12-4; CDR3 DNA: TGTGCCAGCGGGCCTGCGTTCCTGCGTGAAGGACGTTACGAGCAGTACTTC; CDR3 protein: CASGPAFLREGRYEQYF
J gene: TRBJ2-6; clone size: -; D gene: TRBD1; V gene: TRBV5-1; CDR3 DNA: TGCGCCAGCAGCCCAGGGACAGGGCACGGGGCCAACGTCCTGACTTTC; CDR3 protein: CASSPGTGHGANVLTF
J gene: TRBJ2-1; clone size: -; D gene: TRBD1; V gene: TRBV7-6; CDR3 DNA: TGTGCCAGCAGCCACTTTACCGGGACAGGTCACTACAATGAGCAGTTCTTC; CDR3 protein: CASSHFTGTGHYNEQFF
J gene: TRBJ2-5; clone size: many; D gene: -; V gene: TRBV12-3/TRBV12-4; CDR3 DNA: TGTGCCAGCAGTTTAAGGCACCAAGAGACCCAGTACTTC; CDR3 protein: CASSLRHQETQYF
J gene: TRBJ1-2; clone size: -; D gene: -; V gene: TRBV9; CDR3 DNA: TGTGCCAGCAGCCCTCAGGCTCGTCGTGGCTACACCTTC; CDR3 protein: CASSPQARRGYTF
J gene: TRBJ2-3; clone size: -; D gene: -; V gene: TRBV12-3/TRBV12-4; CDR3 DNA: TGTGCCAGCAGTCCGACGGCAGGGATTGATACGCAGTATTTT; CDR3 protein: CASSPTAGIDTQYF
J gene: TRBJ2-1; clone size: -; D gene: TRBD2; V gene: TRBV5-1; CDR3 DNA: TGCGCCAGCAGGCCGCGGGGGAGCTCCTACAATGAGCAGTTCTTC; CDR3 protein: CASRPRGSSYNEQFF
J gene: TRBJ1-5; clone size: -; D gene: -; V gene: TRBV4-1; CDR3 DNA: TGCGCCAGCAGCCACGATCTTTATAGCAATCAGCCCCAGCATTTT; CDR3 protein: CASSHDLYSNQPQHF
J gene: TRBJ2-2; clone size: -; D gene: TRBD1; V gene: TRBV28; CDR3 DNA: TGTGCCAGCAGTTTCGGCAGGGGGCAAAACACCGGGGAGCTGTTTTTT; CDR3 protein: CASSFGRGQNTGELFF
J gene: TRBJ2-1; clone size: -; D gene: TRBD2; V gene: TRBV3-1; CDR3 DNA: TGTGCCAGCAGCCCTCTCGGGGGGGCCAGTGAGCAGTTCTTC; CDR3 protein: CASSPLGGASEQFF
J gene: TRBJ2-7; clone size: -; D gene: -; V gene: TRBV12-3/TRBV12-4; CDR3 DNA: TGTGCCAGCAATCCGGGACCTAGCTCCTACGAGCAGTACTTC; CDR3 protein: CASNPGPSSYEQYF
J gene: TRBJ2-7; clone size: -; D gene: -; V gene: TRBV5-1; CDR3 DNA: TGCGCCAGCAGCTACGCCACAAGGGGCTCCTACGAGCAGTACTTC; CDR3 protein: CASSYATRGSYEQYF
J gene: TRBJ2-5; clone size: many; D gene: TRBD2; V gene: TRBV6-6; CDR3 DNA: TGTGCCAGCAGTCGGGGACTAGCGGGTGGAGAGACCCAGTACTTC; CDR3 protein: CASSRGLAGGETQYF
J gene: TRBJ1-1; clone size: -; D gene: -; V gene: TRBV20-1; CDR3 DNA: TGCAGTGCTCCCAGGGGTATGAACACTGAAGCTTTCTTT; CDR3 protein: CSAPRGMNTEAFF
J gene: TRBJ2-5; clone size: -; D gene: TRBD2; V gene: TRBV11-2; CDR3 DNA: TGTGCCAGCAGCTTATCGCTAGCGGGGGGGAAAGAGACCCAGTACTTC; CDR3 protein: CASSLSLAGGKETQYF
J gene: TRBJ1-5; clone size: -; D gene: -; V gene: TRBV28; CDR3 DNA: TGTGCCAGCAGTAAGGGGGGGCTAAGGGATCAGCCCCAGCATTTT; CDR3 protein: CASSKGGLRDQPQHF
J gene: TRBJ2-1; clone size: -; D gene: TRBD2; V gene: TRBV5-1; CDR3 DNA: TGCGCCAGCAGCTTGGGACTAGCCAACCTATTCAATGAGCAGTTCTTC; CDR3 protein: CASSLGLANLFNEQFF
J gene: TRBJ2-1; clone size: -; D gene: -; V gene: TRBV10-3; CDR3 DNA: TGTGCCATCAGGGACTCCAGTCGGGATGAGCAGTTCTTC; CDR3 protein: CAIRDSSRDEQFF
J gene: TRBJ2-3; clone size: -; D gene: -; V gene: TRBV6-2/TRBV6-3; CDR3 DNA: TGTGCCAGCAGTTACTCGACTGGGAACGATTTAAATACGCAGTATTTT; CDR3 protein: CASSYSTGNDLNTQYF
J gene: TRBJ2-3; clone size: -; D gene: TRBD1; V gene: TRBV4-1; CDR3 DNA: TGCGCCAGCAGCCAGAGACAGGGTCCTACAGATACGCAGTATTTT; CDR3 protein: CASSQRQGPTDTQYF
J gene: TRBJ2-7; clone size: -; D gene: -; V gene: TRBV21-1; CDR3 DNA: TGTGCCAGCACAGACTTAGGCGGCGAGCAGTACTTC; CDR3 protein: CASTDLGGEQYF
J gene: TRBJ2-4; clone size: -; D gene: -; V gene: TRBV20-1; CDR3 DNA: TGCAGTGCCCCGACAGGAAGCAACATTCAGTACTTC; CDR3 protein: CSAPTGSNIQYF
J gene: TRBJ2-1; clone size: -; D gene: TRBD2; V gene: TRBV2; CDR3 DNA: TGTGCCAGCGAAAGACTGGGACTAGCGGGTTACAATGAGCAGTTCTTC; CDR3 protein: CASERLGLAGYNEQFF